This T cell receptor beta chain comes out of a study of T cell changes during pregnancy in multiple sclerosis. V was clipped by 3 bases and J by 6 bases; unmatched bases: 11. Germline values: CDR1 SEHNR, CDR2 FQNEAQ (reference sequence). The CDR3 runs 16 residues. TCRdb keeps only in-frame clones here, not all; method: immunoSEQ multiplex PCR. The sample shows about 54,000 clones, about nine tenths of them seen only once. The starting material was peripheral blood, obtained after pregnancy. The chain joins TRBV7-9 to TRBJ2-1, with 7 bases that match TRBD2. This TCR was recovered from a female donor in good health, enrolled as a control in a pregnancy study. DNA for the CDR3: TGTGCCAGCAGCTTGTCTAGCGGCACGGGGGGCAATGAGCAGTTCTTC. Translated, it gives CASSLSSGTGGNEQFF. Looking up the rest from reference TRBV7-9 and TRBJ2-1 gives the full variable domain: DTGVSQNPRHKITKRGQNVTFRCDPISEHNRLYWYRQTLGQGPEFLTYFQNEAQLEKSRLLSDRFSAERPKGSFSTLEIQRTEQGDSAMYLCASSLSSGTGGNEQFFGPGTRLTVL.